This T cell receptor (beta chain) was found in a study of OX40 agonist ivuxolimab in advanced cancers. Study-wide points: Near-lowest levels of clonal expansion characterized partial responders at 0.1-3.0 mg/kg.

CDR1 and CDR2 from the germline V gene are SGHTA and FQGNSA. CDR3 length equals 14 residues. Trimming shortened V by 5 bases and J by 0 bases, and 5 bases separated the two germline ends. Remarks on this clone: Its specificity is unknown.

Data came from immunoSEQ multiplex PCR; TCRdb stores just in-frame clones and leaves some out. The sample includes approximately 77,000 clones, about nine tenths of them seen just once. The V and J genes are TRBV7-2 and TRBJ2-6, with D possibly being TRBD1 (5 bases). The receptor was derived from an adult with an advanced solid tumor such as melanoma, head and neck, liver or kidney cancer. Specimen: CD4+ or CD8+ T cells sorted from blood, collected in a trial of the OX40 agonist ivuxolimab. The CDR3: CASSRGSGANVLTF. CDR3 nucleotide sequence: TGTGCCAGCAGCAGGGGCTCTGGGGCCAACGTCCTGACTTTC. Full variable domain (missing parts from reference TRBV7-2 and TRBJ2-6): GAGVSQSPSNKVTEKGKDVELRCDPISGHTALYWYRQSLGQGLEFLIYFQGNSAPDKSGLPSDRFSAERTGGSVSTLTIQRTQQEDSAVYLCASSRGSGANVLTFGAGSRLTVL.